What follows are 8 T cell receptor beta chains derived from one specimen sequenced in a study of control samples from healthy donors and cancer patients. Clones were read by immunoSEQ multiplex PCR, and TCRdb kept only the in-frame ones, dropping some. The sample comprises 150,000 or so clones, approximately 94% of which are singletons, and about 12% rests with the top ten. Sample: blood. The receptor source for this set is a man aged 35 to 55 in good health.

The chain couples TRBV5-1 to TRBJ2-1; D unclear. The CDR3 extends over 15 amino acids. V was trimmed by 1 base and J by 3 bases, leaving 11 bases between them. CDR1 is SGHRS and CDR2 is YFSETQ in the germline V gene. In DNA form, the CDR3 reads TGCGCCAGCAGCTTGATTTTGGGCAGCTACAATGAGCAGTTCTTC. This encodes CASSLILGSYNEQFF.

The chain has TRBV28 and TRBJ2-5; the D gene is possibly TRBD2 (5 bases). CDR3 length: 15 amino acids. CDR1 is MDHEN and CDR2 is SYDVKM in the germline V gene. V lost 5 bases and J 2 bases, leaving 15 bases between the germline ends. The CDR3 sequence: CASSEEVPPQETQYF. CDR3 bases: TGTGCCAGCAGTGAGGAGGTCCCGCCGCAAGAGACCCAGTACTTC.

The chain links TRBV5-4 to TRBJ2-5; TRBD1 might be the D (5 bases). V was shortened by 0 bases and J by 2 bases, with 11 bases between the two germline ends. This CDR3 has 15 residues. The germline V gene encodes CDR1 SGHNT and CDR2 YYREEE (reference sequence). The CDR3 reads CASSLATAAQETQYF. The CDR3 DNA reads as TGTGCCAGCAGCTTGGCGACAGCCGCACAAGAGACCCAGTACTTC.

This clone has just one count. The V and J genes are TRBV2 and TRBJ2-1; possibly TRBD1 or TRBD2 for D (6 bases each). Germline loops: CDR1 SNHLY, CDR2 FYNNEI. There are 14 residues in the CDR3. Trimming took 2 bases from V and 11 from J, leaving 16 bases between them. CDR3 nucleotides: TGTGCCAGCAGTGAATGGGGGGCCCTTTTTAAGCAGTTCTTC. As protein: CASSEWGALFKQFF.

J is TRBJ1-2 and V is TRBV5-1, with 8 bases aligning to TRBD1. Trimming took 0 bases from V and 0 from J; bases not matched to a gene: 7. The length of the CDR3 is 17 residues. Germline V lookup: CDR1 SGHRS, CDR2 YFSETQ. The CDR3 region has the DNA TGCGCCAGCAGCTTGGGCAGGGGGCCATCCTCTAACTATGGCTACACCTTC. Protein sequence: CASSLGRGPSSNYGYTF.

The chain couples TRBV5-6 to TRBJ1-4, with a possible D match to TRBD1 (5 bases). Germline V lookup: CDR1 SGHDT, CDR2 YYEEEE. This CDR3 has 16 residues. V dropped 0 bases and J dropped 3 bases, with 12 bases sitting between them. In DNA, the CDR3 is TGTGCCAGCAGCTTGGCTAGGGGTCGCCCTAATGAAAAACTGTTTTTT. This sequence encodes CASSLARGRPNEKLFF.

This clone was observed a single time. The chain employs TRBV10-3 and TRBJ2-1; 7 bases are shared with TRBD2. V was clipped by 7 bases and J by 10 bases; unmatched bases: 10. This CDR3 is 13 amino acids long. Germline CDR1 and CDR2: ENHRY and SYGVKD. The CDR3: CAIKGPRGGEQFF. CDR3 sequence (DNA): TGTGCCATCAAGGGACCGCGGGGAGGGGAGCAGTTCTTC.

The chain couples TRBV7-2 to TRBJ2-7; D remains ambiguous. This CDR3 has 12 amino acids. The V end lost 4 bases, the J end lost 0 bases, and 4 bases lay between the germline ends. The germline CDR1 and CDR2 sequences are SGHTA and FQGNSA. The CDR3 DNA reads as TGTGCCAGCAGCTCCAGCTCCTACGAGCAGTACTTC. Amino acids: CASSSSSYEQYF.